This T cell receptor beta chain comes out of a study of cytotoxic CD8 clonotypes in ibrutinib-treated CLL. TCRdb's copy holds only in-frame clones and misses some; the assay was immunoSEQ multiplex PCR. The data contain 250,000 to 350,000 clones, 60% to 80% of them singletons. This sequence originates from a human donor with chronic lymphocytic leukemia. The material sequenced was PBMCs, taken at disease progression, from a patient treated with ibrutinib.

In DNA form, the CDR3 reads TGTGCCAGCAGCTTGGGGAGCGGTGGCTACACCTTC. It yields the protein CASSLGSGGYTF. The genes are TRBV7-2 and TRBJ1-2; D is ambiguous. The CDR3 spans 12 residues. V was clipped by 3 bases and J by 7 bases, with 9 bases between them. Germline lookup yields CDR1 SGHTA and CDR2 FQGNSA. The complete variable domain, with remaining parts taken from reference TRBV7-2 and TRBJ1-2, reads GAGVSQSPSNKVTEKGKDVELRCDPISGHTALYWYRQSLGQGLEFLIYFQGNSAPDKSGLPSDRFSAERTGGSVSTLTIQRTQQEDSAVYLCASSLGSGGYTFGSGTRLTVV.